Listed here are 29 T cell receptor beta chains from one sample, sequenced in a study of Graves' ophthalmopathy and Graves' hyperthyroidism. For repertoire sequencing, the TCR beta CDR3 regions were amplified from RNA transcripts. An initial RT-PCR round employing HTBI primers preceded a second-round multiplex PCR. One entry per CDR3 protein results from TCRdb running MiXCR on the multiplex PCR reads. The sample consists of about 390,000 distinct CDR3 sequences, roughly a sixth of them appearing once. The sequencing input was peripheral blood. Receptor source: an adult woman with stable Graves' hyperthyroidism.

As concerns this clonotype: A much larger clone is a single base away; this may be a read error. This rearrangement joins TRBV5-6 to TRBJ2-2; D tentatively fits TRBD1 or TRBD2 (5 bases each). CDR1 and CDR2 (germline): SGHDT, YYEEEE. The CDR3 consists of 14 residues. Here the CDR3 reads CAISLGPSTGELFF. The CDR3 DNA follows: TGTGCCATCAGCTTGGGACCGTCCACCGGGGAGCTGTTTTTT.

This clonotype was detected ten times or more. The CDR3 here is CAWSGQGGETQYF. DNA of the CDR3: TGTGCCTGGAGTGGACAGGGGGGAGAGACCCAGTACTTC. The chain uses TRBV30 and TRBJ2-5; 9 nucleotides line up with TRBD1. The germline gives CDR1 GTSNPN, CDR2 SVGIG (reference sequence). With V trimmed by 1 base and J by 4 bases, 1 base remained unmatched. This CDR3 comprises 13 residues.

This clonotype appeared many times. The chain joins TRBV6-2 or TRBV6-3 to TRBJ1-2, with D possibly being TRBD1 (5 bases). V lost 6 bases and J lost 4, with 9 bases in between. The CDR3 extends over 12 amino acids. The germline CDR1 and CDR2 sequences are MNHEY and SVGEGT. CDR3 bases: TGTGCCAGCAGACCCGACAGCTATGGCTACACCTTC. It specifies CASRPDSYGYTF.

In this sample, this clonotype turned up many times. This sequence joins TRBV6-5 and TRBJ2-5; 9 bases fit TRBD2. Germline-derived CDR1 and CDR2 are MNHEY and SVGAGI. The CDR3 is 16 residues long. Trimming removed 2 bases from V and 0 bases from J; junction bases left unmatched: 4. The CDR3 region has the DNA TGTGCCAGCAGTTACAACCCTAGCGGGGACCAAGAGACCCAGTACTTC. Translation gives CASSYNPSGDQETQYF.

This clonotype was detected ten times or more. The chain's CDR3 is CASSLSLGPSYEQYF. The CDR3 coding sequence is TGTGCCAGCAGTTTATCACTTGGGCCCAGCTACGAGCAGTACTTC. V is TRBV27 and J is TRBJ2-7; D ambiguous. V was cut by 0 bases and J by 3 bases, with 12 bases left in between. The CDR3 sequence is 15 residues long. Looked up from germline, CDR1 is MNHEY and CDR2 is SMNVEV (reference sequence).

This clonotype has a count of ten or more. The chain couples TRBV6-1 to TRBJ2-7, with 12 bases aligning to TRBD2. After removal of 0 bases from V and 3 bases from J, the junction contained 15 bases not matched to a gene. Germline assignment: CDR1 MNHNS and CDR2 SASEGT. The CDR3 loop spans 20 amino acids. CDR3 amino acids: CASSEALTGLRLAGDYEQYF. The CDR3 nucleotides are TGTGCCAGCAGTGAAGCGCTGACAGGCCTAAGACTAGCGGGAGACTACGAGCAGTACTTC.

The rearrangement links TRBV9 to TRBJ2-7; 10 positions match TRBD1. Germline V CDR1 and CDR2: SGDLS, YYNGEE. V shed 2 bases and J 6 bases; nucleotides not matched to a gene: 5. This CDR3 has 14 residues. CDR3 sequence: CASSVTGQGVEQYF. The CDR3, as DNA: TGTGCCAGCAGCGTGACCGGACAGGGGGTCGAGCAGTACTTC.

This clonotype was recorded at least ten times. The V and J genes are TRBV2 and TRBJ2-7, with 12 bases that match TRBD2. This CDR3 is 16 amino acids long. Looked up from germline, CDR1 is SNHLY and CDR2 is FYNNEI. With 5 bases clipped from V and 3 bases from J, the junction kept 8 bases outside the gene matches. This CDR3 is CASSTGTSGLLYEQYF. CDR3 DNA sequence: TGTGCCAGCAGTACCGGGACTAGCGGGCTACTCTACGAGCAGTACTTC.

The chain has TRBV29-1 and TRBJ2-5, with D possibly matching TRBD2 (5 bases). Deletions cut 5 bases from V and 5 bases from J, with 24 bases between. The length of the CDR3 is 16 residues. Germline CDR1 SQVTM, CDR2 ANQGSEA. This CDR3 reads CSVLNLIFTRAETQYF. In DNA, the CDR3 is TGCAGCGTTCTAAACCTCATCTTCACTAGGGCGGAGACCCAGTACTTC.

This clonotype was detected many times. CDR3 sequence reads: CASSSHTGPGAGELFF. The CDR3 coding sequence is TGTGCCAGCAGTTCCCACACAGGGCCGGGCGCCGGGGAGCTGTTTTTT. The chain carries TRBV27 and TRBJ2-2; D is perhaps TRBD1 (6 bases). Trimming left V 4 bases short and J 6 bases short, with 18 bases between. Germline V gene lookup returns CDR1 MNHEY and CDR2 SMNVEV (reference sequence). The CDR3 spans 16 residues.

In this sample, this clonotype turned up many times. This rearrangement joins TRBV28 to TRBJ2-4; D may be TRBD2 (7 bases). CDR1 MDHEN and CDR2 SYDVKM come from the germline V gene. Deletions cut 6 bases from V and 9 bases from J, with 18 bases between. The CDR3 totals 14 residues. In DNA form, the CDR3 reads TGTGCCAGCAGCTCGACTAGGGGGGGTGGCATTCAGTACTTC. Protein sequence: CASSSTRGGGIQYF.

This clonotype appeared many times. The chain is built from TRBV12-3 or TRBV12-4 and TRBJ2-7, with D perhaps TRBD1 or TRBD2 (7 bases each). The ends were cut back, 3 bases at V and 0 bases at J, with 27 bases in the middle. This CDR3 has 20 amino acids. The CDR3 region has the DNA TGTGCCAGCAGTTTTTATACCAACCTAGACAGGGAGGGTGTCTCCTACGAGCAGTACTTC. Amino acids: CASSFYTNLDREGVSYEQYF.

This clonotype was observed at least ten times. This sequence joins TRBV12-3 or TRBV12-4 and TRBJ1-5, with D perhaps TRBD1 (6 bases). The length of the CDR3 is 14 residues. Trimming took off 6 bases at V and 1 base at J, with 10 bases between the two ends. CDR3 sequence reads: CASRWGASNQPQHF. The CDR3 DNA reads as TGTGCCAGCAGATGGGGGGCCAGCAATCAGCCCCAGCATTTT.

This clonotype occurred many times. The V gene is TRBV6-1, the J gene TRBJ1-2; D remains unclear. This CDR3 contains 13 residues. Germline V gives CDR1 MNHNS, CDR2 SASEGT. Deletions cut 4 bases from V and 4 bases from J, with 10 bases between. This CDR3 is CASSGLQLYGYTF. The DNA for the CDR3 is TGTGCCAGCAGTGGTTTACAGCTCTATGGCTACACCTTC.

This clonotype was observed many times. This CDR3 reads CASKKGQGDTEAFF. The DNA of the CDR3 is TGTGCCAGCAAAAAGGGGCAGGGCGACACTGAAGCTTTCTTT. The gene calls are TRBV9 and TRBJ1-1, with a possible D match to TRBD1 (5 bases). The CDR3 extends over 14 amino acids. Germline V lookup: CDR1 SGDLS, CDR2 YYNGEE. V lost 6 bases and J lost 3, with 15 bases in between.

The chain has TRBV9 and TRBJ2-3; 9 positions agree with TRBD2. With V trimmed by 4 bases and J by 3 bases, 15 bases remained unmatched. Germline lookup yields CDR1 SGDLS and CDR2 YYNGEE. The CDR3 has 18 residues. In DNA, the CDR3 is TGTGCCAGCAGCAAAACCAAGACCGGGACTAGCAAAACAGATACGCAGTATTTT. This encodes CASSKTKTGTSKTDTQYF.

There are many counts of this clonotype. The CDR3, as DNA: TGTGCCATCAAGAGGAGAGACAGCTACGAGCAGTACTTC. Translating it yields CAIKRRDSYEQYF. The chain carries TRBV10-3 and TRBJ2-7, with D possibly TRBD1 on 5 matching bases. V dropped 7 bases and J dropped 3 bases, with 13 bases sitting between them. Germline CDR1 and CDR2: ENHRY and SYGVKD. CDR3 length: 13 amino acids.

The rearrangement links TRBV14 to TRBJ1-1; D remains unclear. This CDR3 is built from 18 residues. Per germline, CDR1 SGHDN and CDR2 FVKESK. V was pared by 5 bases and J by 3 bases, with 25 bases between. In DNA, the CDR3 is TGTGCCAGCAGCTATCGCAACCTGAGGGTAACTGAGTACACTGAAGCTTTCTTT. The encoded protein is CASSYRNLRVTEYTEAFF.

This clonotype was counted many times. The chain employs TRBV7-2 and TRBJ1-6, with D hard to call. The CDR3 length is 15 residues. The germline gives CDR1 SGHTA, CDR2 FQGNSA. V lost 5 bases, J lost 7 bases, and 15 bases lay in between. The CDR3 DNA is TGTGCCAGCAGCCAATTGGTAGGAATCAATTCACCCCTCCACTTT. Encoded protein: CASSQLVGINSPLHF.

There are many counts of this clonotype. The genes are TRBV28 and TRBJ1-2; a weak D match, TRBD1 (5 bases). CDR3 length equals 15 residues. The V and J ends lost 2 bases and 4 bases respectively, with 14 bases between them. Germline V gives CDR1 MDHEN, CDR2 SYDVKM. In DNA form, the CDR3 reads TGTGCCAGCAGTTTACTTGGGGGGTGGGGCTATGGCTACACCTTC. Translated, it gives CASSLLGGWGYGYTF.

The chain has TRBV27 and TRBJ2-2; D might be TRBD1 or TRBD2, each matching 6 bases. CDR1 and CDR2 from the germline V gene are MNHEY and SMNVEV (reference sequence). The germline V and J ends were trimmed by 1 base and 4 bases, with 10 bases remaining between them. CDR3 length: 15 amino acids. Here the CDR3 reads CASSLLRGLTGELFF. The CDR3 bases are TGTGCCAGCAGTTTATTACGGGGGCTCACCGGGGAGCTGTTTTTT.

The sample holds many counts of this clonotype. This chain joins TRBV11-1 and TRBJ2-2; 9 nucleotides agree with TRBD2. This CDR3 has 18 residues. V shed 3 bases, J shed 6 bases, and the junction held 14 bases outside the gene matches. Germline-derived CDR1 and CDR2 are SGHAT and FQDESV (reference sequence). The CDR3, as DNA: TGTGCCAGCAGCTTTCTTAATCCCGGGACTAGCTCCGCCGGGGAGCTGTTTTTT. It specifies CASSFLNPGTSSAGELFF. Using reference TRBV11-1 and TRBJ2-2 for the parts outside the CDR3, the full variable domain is EAEVAQSPRYKITEKSQAVAFWCDPISGHATLYWYRQILGQGPELLVQFQDESVVDDSQLPKDRFSAERLKGVDSTLKIQPAELGDSAMYLCASSFLNPGTSSAGELFFGEGSRLTVL.

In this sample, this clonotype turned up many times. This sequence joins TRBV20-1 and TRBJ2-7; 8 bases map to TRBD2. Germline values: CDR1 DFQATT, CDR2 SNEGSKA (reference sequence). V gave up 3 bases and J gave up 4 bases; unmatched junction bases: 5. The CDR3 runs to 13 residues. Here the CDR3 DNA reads TGCAGTGCTAGGGCCAGCGGGAGATACGAGCAGTACTTC. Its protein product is CSARASGRYEQYF.

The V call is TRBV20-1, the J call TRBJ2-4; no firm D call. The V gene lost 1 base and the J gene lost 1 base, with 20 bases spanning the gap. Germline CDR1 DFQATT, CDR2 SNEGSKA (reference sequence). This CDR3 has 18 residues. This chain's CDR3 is CSARVRQFPVSAKNIQYF. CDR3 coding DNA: TGCAGTGCTAGAGTACGGCAGTTTCCTGTTTCGGCCAAAAACATTCAGTACTTC.

The CDR3 sequence is CASSYRASGRRETQYF. CDR3 DNA sequence: TGTGCCAGCAGTTACCGGGCTAGCGGGAGGAGAGAGACCCAGTACTTC. This sequence joins TRBV6-5 and TRBJ2-5; 11 nucleotides agree with TRBD2. Germline values: CDR1 MNHEY, CDR2 SVGAGI. This CDR3 spans 16 amino acids. The V gene end was trimmed by 2 bases and the J gene end by 4 bases; junction bases not matched to a gene: 6.

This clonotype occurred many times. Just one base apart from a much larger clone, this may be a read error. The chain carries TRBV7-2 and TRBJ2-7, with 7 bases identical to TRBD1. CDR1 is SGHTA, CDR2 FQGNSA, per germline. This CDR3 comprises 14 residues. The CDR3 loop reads CASSSGTVGYEHYF. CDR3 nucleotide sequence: TGTGCCAGCAGCTCCGGGACAGTAGGCTACGAGCATTACTTC.

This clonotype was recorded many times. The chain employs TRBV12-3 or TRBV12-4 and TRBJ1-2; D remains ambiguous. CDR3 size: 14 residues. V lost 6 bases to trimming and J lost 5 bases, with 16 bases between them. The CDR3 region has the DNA TGTGCCAGCAGACCTAGTCGGGTTAGTTATGGCTACACCTTC. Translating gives CASRPSRVSYGYTF.

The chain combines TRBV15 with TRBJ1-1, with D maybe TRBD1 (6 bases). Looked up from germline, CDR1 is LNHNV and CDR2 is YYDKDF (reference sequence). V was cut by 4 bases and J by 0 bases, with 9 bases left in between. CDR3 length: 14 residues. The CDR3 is CATSIDRLNTEAFF. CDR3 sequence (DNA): TGTGCCACCAGCATTGACAGGCTGAACACTGAAGCTTTCTTT.

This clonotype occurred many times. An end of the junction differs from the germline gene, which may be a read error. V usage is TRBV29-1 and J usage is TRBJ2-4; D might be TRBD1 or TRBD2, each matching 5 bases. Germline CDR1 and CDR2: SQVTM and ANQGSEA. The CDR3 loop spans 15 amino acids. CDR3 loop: CSVVYFGPGRNIKYF. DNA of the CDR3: TGCAGCGTTGTGTATTTTGGTCCGGGACGCAACATTAAGTACTTC.